This entry is about one T cell receptor (beta chain). Its specificity is unknown. This record belongs to a study of shared clonotypes between healthy human individuals. Recent acute infections and vaccinations were absent in the healthy HIV-negative adult donors. Method: immunoSEQ multiplex PCR; TCRdb's copy keeps in-frame clones and lacks some. Of fewer than 1.8 million clones in the sample, approximately 98.5% were seen once. The CDR3 totals 13 residues. Trimming left V 8 bases short and J 4 bases short, with 15 bases between. CDR1 and CDR2 from the germline V gene are MNHNY and SVGAGI (reference sequence). Findings and limits, study-wide: What rarefaction showed was incomplete sorted-subset sequencing despite large depth.

This TCR came from a young man in good health. The chain recombines TRBV6-6 with TRBJ2-7; possibly TRBD1 or TRBD2 for D (5 bases each). The specimen sequenced was naive CD4+ T cells sorted from blood. Subset described: CD45RA+ positively selected. The CDR3 here is CASQTGPEYEQYF. The CDR3 DNA is TGTGCCAGCCAAACGGGGCCTGAGTACGAGCAGTACTTC.